Listed here are 2 T cell receptor beta chains from one sample, sequenced in a study of OX40 agonist ivuxolimab in advanced cancers. This table comes from immunoSEQ multiplex PCR, and its TCRdb copy is limited to in-frame clones, with some not included. This table has tens of thousands of clones, 82% appearing once. The sequencing here drew on CD4+ or CD8+ T cells sorted from blood, taken in a trial of the OX40 agonist ivuxolimab. The receptors were sampled from an adult with an advanced solid tumor such as melanoma, head and neck, liver or kidney cancer.

The rearrangement links TRBV19 to TRBJ1-4, with D possibly TRBD1 on 6 matching bases. The V and J ends lost 7 bases and 10 bases respectively, with 22 bases between them. From germline, CDR1 is LNHDA and CDR2 SQIVND (reference sequence). This CDR3 has 15 residues. The CDR3 coding sequence is TGTGCCAGTACTTCTCAATCGGGGGCTTTGGGAAAACTGTTTTTT. Protein sequence: CASTSQSGALGKLFF.

V gene TRBV4-1 combines with J gene TRBJ1-1, with D perhaps TRBD1 (5 bases). The CDR3 is 15 amino acids. CDR1 is MGHRA, CDR2 YSYEKL, per germline. Trimming removed 0 bases from V and 4 bases from J, with 12 bases in between. This CDR3 reads CASSQDVRDSTEAFF. The DNA for the CDR3 is TGCGCCAGCAGCCAAGATGTGCGCGACAGCACTGAAGCTTTCTTT.